Listed below are T cell receptor beta chains from one sample, sequenced in a study of blood T cell repertoires in COVID-19. TCRdb keeps only in-frame clones here, not all; method: immunoSEQ multiplex PCR. The sample records some 93,000 clones, approximately 86% being singletons. Sequencing used peripheral blood. Source of these receptors: a man in his 60s with acute or convalescent COVID-19. Both conserved end residues are part of each CDR3. A D gene is named only where the DNA matches it firmly. For some rows the clone size is stated as once, few or many, or as a class when expanded; others skip it.

TRBD2 | - | TRBJ2-3 | TRBV6-5 | TGTGCCAGCAGAAGACTAGCGGGAGGGGCAGATACGCAGTATTTT | CASRRLAGGADTQYF
- | - | TRBJ1-2 | TRBV5-6 | TGTGCCAGCATCCTGCAGGGTAACTATGGCTACACCTTC | CASILQGNYGYTF
TRBD1 | - | TRBJ2-5 | TRBV5-6 | TGTGCCAGCAGCTATGGGACAGGGGTACAAGAGACCCAGTACTTC | CASSYGTGVQETQYF
TRBD2 | - | TRBJ2-3 | TRBV13 | TGTGCCAGCAGGCAAGCGGGGGGATCCTTAGGTACGCAGTATTTT | CASRQAGGSLGTQYF
- | - | TRBJ1-2 | TRBV6-1 | TGTGCCAGCAGTGGCGGGAGGACGGGGCTTAACTATGGCTACACCTTC | CASSGGRTGLNYGYTF
- | - | TRBJ1-1 | TRBV9 | TGTGCCAGCAGCTCAGTGGGAGGACTGTCTGAAGCTTTCTTT | CASSSVGGLSEAFF
TRBD1 | - | TRBJ1-6 | TRBV5-1 | TGCGCCAGCAGTCCCCGGACAGGGGGCGTTTCGACACCCCTCCACTTT | CASSPRTGGVSTPLHF
- | - | TRBJ1-4 | TRBV18 | TGTGCCAGCTCACCACCGCAGGGCACTAATGAAAAACTGTTTTTT | CASSPPQGTNEKLFF
- | - | TRBJ2-3 | TRBV20-1 | TGCAGTGCTCATTTGACAGATACGCAGTATTTT | CSAHLTDTQYF
TRBD1 | - | TRBJ1-1 | TRBV7-8 | TGTGCCAGCAGCTTAGGGAGGGGGACAGGGGACACTGAAGCTTTCTTT | CASSLGRGTGDTEAFF
TRBD2 | - | TRBJ2-1 | TRBV9 | TGTGCCAGCAGCCCGGCTAGCGGGGGGTACAATGAGCAGTTCTTC | CASSPASGGYNEQFF
- | - | TRBJ2-1 | TRBV7-9 | TGTGCCAGCAGCTTCGCATTCGACACTTACAATGAGCAGTTCTTC | CASSFAFDTYNEQFF
- | few | TRBJ1-1 | TRBV19 | TGTGCCAGTAGTGACTGGTTCAGGGTTGGGGACACTGAAGCTTTCTTT | CASSDWFRVGDTEAFF
TRBD2 | - | TRBJ2-3 | TRBV2 | TGTGCCAGCAGGGGACCGGGACTAGCCAACACAGATACGCAGTATTTT | CASRGPGLANTDTQYF
- | - | TRBJ1-5 | TRBV5-1 | TGCGCCAGCAGCTTGTCGGGGAATAGCAATCAGCCCCAGCATTTT | CASSLSGNSNQPQHF
- | - | TRBJ1-1 | TRBV25-1 | TGTGCCAGCAGTGAAACGACAATAGCAGGGGCCACAGGAGCTTTCTTT | CASSETTIAGATGAFF
TRBD1 | - | TRBJ2-1 | TRBV18 | TGTGCCAGCTCACGTACCGGGACAGGGGGCATAGATGAGCAGTTCTTC | CASSRTGTGGIDEQFF
TRBD1 | - | TRBJ1-2 | TRBV7-2 | TGTGCCAGCAGCCGGGACAGAACTAACTATGGCTACACCTTC | CASSRDRTNYGYTF
TRBD1 | - | TRBJ1-1 | TRBV19 | TGTGCCAGTAAAGAGACAGGGGCCATGAACACTGAAGCTTTCTTT | CASKETGAMNTEAFF
TRBD2 | once | TRBJ2-7 | TRBV30 | TGTGCCTGGAGAATCCGGACTAGCGGGAAAGTCTCGTACGAGCAGTACTTC | CAWRIRTSGKVSYEQYF
- | - | TRBJ2-3 | TRBV3-1/TRBV3-2 | TGTGCCAGCAGCTTAAAGGGGGCAGATACGCAGTATTTT | CASSLKGADTQYF
TRBD2 | - | TRBJ2-1 | TRBV7-6 | TGTGCCAGCAGCTTGGGACTAGCGGGGACCTACAATGAGCAGTTCTTC | CASSLGLAGTYNEQFF
- | few | TRBJ2-1 | TRBV9 | TGTGCCAGCAGCGTTTCGGGGAAACTGGATGAGCAGTTCTTC | CASSVSGKLDEQFF
- | - | TRBJ1-5 | TRBV7-2 | TGTGCCAGCAGCTCATCCCCCCAGGGGTATCAGCCCCAGCATTTT | CASSSSPQGYQPQHF
- | few | TRBJ1-1 | TRBV3-1/TRBV3-2 | TGTGCCAGCAGCCAAAAAACCGAGGGGACTCGAAACACTGAAGCTTTCTTT | CASSQKTEGTRNTEAFF
- | - | TRBJ1-2 | TRBV7-2 | TGTGCCAGCAGCTTAGTACAGGTTGGCTACACCTTC | CASSLVQVGYTF
TRBD1 | - | TRBJ2-5 | TRBV27 | TGTGCCAGCAGTCCCCCGGACAGGGCCTCGATACAAGAGACCCAGTACTTC | CASSPPDRASIQETQYF
- | - | TRBJ1-1 | TRBV27 | TGTGCCAGCAGTTTTCAGGGATTTAAGGGCACTGAAGCTTTCTTT | CASSFQGFKGTEAFF
- | - | TRBJ1-6 | TRBV7-2 | TGTGCCAGCAGCTTAATTCAGGGCCCTTCACCCCTCCACTTT | CASSLIQGPSPLHF
TRBD1 | - | TRBJ1-5 | TRBV6-2/TRBV6-3 | TGTGCCAGCAGTTATCGATGGACAGGGCTTCAGCCCCAGCATTTT | CASSYRWTGLQPQHF
- | - | TRBJ1-4 | TRBV13 | TGTGCCAGCAGCTTAGGCGGGGGGAGTGGTAATGAAAAACTGTTTTTT | CASSLGGGSGNEKLFF
- | - | TRBJ1-1 | TRBV18 | TGTGCCAGCTCACTACACAAGAACACTGAAGCTTTCTTT | CASSLHKNTEAFF
TRBD2 | - | TRBJ2-1 | TRBV5-1 | TGCGCCAGCAGCCCCCCCATATCACGGACGGGGAGGGCCGGAGATGAGCAGTTCTTC | CASSPPISRTGRAGDEQFF
- | - | TRBJ1-2 | TRBV7-9 | TGTGCCAGCAGCTTAGGGCCCTATGGCTACACCTTC | CASSLGPYGYTF
- | - | TRBJ2-2 | TRBV19 | TGTGCCAGTAGTGCACCGAGGGCGGCAAGCACCGGGGAGCTGTTTTTT | CASSAPRAASTGELFF
- | - | TRBJ1-2 | TRBV30 | TGTGCCTGGAATCGTAACTATGGCTACACCTTC | CAWNRNYGYTF
TRBD1 | - | TRBJ1-6 | TRBV30 | TGTGCCTGGGTCCGGGACAGCCTCTATAATTCACCCCTCCACTTT | CAWVRDSLYNSPLHF
- | - | TRBJ2-5 | TRBV29-1 | TGCAGCGTGGGGGGTGAAGAGACCCAGTACTTC | CSVGGEETQYF
- | - | TRBJ2-3 | TRBV7-8 | TGTGCCAGCAGCTTAGAGGGCAGGGAAGTAGATACGCAGTATTTT | CASSLEGREVDTQYF
TRBD1 | - | TRBJ1-1 | TRBV9 | TGTGCCAGCAGCGAGCGAACAGGGGGAATCACTGAAGCTTTCTTT | CASSERTGGITEAFF
- | - | TRBJ2-1 | TRBV10-2 | TGCGCCAGCACGGTGGGAGGGGGTGAGCAGTTCTTC | CASTVGGGEQFF
- | - | TRBJ2-7 | TRBV7-9 | TGTGCCAGCAGCTTAGGGCAGAACTACGAGCAGTACTTC | CASSLGQNYEQYF